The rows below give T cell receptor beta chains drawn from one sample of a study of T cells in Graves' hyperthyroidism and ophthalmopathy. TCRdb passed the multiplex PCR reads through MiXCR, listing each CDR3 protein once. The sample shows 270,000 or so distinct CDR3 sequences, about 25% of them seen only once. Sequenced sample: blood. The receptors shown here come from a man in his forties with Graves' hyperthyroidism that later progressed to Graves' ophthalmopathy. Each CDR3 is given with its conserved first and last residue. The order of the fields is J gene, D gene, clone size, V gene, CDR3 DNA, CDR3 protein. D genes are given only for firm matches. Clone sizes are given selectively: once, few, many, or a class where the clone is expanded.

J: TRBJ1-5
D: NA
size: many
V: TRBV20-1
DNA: TGCAGTGCTAGTTGGCTCAATCAGCCCCAGCATTTT
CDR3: CSASWLNQPQHF

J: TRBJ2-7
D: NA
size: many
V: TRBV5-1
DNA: TGCGCCAGCAGCTTGGGGGACACCGACTACGAGCAGTACTTC
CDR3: CASSLGDTDYEQYF

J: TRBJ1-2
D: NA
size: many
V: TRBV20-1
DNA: TGCAGTGCTAGTGAACTGACAGGAGGCTATGGCTACACCTTC
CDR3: CSASELTGGYGYTF

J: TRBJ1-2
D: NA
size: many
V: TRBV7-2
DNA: TGTGCCAGCAGCTTAGACCAGGGACCGTATGGCTACACCTTC
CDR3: CASSLDQGPYGYTF

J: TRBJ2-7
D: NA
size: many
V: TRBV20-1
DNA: TGCAGTGCTAGAGGACAGTTTGACTACGAGCAGTACTTC
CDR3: CSARGQFDYEQYF

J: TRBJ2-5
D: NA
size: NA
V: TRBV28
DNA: TGTGCCAGCAGCTGGGGGGCGTTGGAGACCCAGTACTTC
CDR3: CASSWGALETQYF

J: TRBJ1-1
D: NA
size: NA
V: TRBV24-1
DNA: TGTGCCACCAGTGATGCGCAGGGGTCCACTGAAGCTTTCTTT
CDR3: CATSDAQGSTEAFF

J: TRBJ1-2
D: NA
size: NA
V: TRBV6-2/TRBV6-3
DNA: TGTGCCAGCATGCGGCTTGGGGCCGGCTACACCTTC
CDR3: CASMRLGAGYTF

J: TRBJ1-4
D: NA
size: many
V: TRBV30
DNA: TGTGCCTGGCAGCCGGGCGCTGGGGAAGAAAAACTGTTTTTT
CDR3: CAWQPGAGEEKLFF

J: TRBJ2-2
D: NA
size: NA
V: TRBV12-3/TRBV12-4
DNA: TGTGCCAGCTCCCTCCGATCCCCAGGTGGCCCCGGGGAGCTGTTTTTT
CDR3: CASSLRSPGGPGELFF

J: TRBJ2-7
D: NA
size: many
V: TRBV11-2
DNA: TGTGCCAGCAGCTTATTTGCGGGGCAGACCTACGAGCAGTACTTC
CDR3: CASSLFAGQTYEQYF

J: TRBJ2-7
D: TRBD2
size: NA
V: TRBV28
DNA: TGTGCCAGCAGTCCCCTTTCGGGAGGGCCGAGAGAGCAGTACTTC
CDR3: CASSPLSGGPREQYF

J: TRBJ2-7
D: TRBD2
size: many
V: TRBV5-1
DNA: TGCGCCAGCAGCTCCTTAGCGGGAGGTTCGTCCTACGAGCAGTACTTC
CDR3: CASSSLAGGSSYEQYF

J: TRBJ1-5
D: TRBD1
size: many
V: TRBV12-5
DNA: TGTGCTAGTGGTTTGGTTGCAGGGGGCGTCAATCAGCCCCAGCATTTT
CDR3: CASGLVAGGVNQPQHF

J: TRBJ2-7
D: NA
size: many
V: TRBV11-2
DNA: TGTGCCAGCAGCAGACGACCAGTCGAATACGAGCAGTACTTC
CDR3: CASSRRPVEYEQYF

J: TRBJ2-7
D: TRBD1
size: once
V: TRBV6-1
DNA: TGTGCCAGCAGGGTTCACGGGACAGGGCTTTCCTACGGGCAGTACTTC
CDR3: CASRVHGTGLSYGQYF

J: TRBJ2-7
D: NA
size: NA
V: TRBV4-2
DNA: TGTGCCAGCAGCCAAGATACCGGGGAATACGAGCAGTACTTC
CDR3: CASSQDTGEYEQYF

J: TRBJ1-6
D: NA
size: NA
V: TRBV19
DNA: TGTGCCAGTACCGAGACAGGTCATAATTCACCCCTCCACTTT
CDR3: CASTETGHNSPLHF

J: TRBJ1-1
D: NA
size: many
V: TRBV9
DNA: TGTGCCAGCAGCGTAGACGCCGCGAACACTGAAGCTTTCTTT
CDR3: CASSVDAANTEAFF

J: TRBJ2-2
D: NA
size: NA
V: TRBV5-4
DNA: TGTGCCAGCAGCTTGGTGGGGGGAACGAACACCGGGGAGCTGTTTTTT
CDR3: CASSLVGGTNTGELFF

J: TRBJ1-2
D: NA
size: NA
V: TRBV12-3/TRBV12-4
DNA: TGTGCCAGCAGTTTCCTCGGGGCAGGGCACTATGGCTACACCTTC
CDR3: CASSFLGAGHYGYTF

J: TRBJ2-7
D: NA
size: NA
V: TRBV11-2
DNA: TGTGCCAGCAGCTTAGGAACAATTGCCTACGAGCAGTACTTC
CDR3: CASSLGTIAYEQYF

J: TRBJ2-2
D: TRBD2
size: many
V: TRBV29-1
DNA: TGCAGCGTTGCTAGCGGCACCGGGGAGCTGTTTTTT
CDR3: CSVASGTGELFF

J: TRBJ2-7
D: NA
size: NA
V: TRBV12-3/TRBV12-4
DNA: TGTGCCAGCAGCCCTTACTACTACGAGCAGTACTTC
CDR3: CASSPYYYEQYF

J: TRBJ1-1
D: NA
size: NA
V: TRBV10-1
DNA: TGCGCCAGCAGTGAAGGGGGGGCGAGTACTGAAGCTTTCTTT
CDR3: CASSEGGASTEAFF

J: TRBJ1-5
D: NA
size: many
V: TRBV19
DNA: TGTGCCAGTAGTGCCAACAGGGTTCAGCCCCAGCATTTT
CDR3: CASSANRVQPQHF

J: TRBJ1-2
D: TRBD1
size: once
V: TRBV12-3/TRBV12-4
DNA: TGTGCCAGCAGTCCCCTGGACAGGGGAAGCAGCTACACCTTC
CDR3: CASSPLDRGSSYTF

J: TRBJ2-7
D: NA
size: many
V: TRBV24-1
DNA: TGTGCCACCAGTTCCCAGGGCGGATACGAGCAGTACTTC
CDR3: CATSSQGGYEQYF

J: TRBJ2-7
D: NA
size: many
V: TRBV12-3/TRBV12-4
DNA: TGTGCCAGCAGTGGGGGCGGGGACCGAAACGAGCAGTACTTC
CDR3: CASSGGGDRNEQYF

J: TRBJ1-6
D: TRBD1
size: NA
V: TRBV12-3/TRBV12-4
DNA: TGTGCCAGCACCCTGTCCCGGGACAGGCGGTCGTATTCACCCCTCCACTTT
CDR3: CASTLSRDRRSYSPLHF

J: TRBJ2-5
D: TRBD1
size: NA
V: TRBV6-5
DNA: TGTGCCAGCAGTTACCCACCGGACAGGGGGGAGGAGACCCAGTACTTC
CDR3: CASSYPPDRGEETQYF

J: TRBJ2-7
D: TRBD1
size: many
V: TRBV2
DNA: TGTGCCAGCAGGGGACAGGGATCCCTCTACGAGCAGTACTTC
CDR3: CASRGQGSLYEQYF

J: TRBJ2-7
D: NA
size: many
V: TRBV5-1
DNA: TGCGCCAGCAGCTTCTTCCAGGGAGGCTACGAGCAGTACTTC
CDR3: CASSFFQGGYEQYF

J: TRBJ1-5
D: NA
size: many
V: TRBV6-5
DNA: TGTGCCAGCAGTCCATGGGGGGATTCGAAGCCCCAGCATTTT
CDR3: CASSPWGDSKPQHF

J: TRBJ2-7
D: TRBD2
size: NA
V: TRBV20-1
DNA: TGCAGTGCGTCGGGACTAGCGGCACTTCCCTACGAGCAGTACTTC
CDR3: CSASGLAALPYEQYF

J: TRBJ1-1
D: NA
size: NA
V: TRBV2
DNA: TGTGCCAGCAGTGAAATCCCTGACACTGAAGCTTTCTTT
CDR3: CASSEIPDTEAFF